The text below deals with one TCR beta chain. This entry comes from a study of CD8+ T cells in alopecia areata. Looking at the study overall: Tofacitinib administration persisted for 6 to 18 months, succeeded by 6 months off drug.

Once RNA had been extracted, it was reverse transcribed into cDNA to act as the sequencing template. TCRdb keeps only in-frame clones here, not all; method: immunoSEQ multiplex PCR. The sample yields around 300,000 clones, 60% seen once. This CDR3 comprises 16 residues. V shed 6 bases and J 7 bases; nucleotides not matched to a gene: 16. Germline V gives CDR1 MGHDK, CDR2 SYGVNS. Sample treatment: oral pan-JAK inhibitor, 5-10 mg twice daily. This TCR came from a human donor with alopecia areata. This material consisted of CD4+ T cells sorted from blood, taken at roughly week 52, from a patient treated with tofacitinib. This chain joins TRBV25-1 and TRBJ2-7, with 9 bases fitting TRBD2. The CDR3 protein is CASRDPMTSGTSEQYF. CDR3 nucleotide sequence: TGTGCCAGCAGGGACCCCATGACTAGCGGAACCTCAGAGCAGTACTTC.